This is a list of T cell receptor beta chains from one sample in a study of blood T cell repertoires in COVID-19. Profiled with immunoSEQ multiplex PCR; TCRdb holds only in-frame clones, not every one. The repertoire holds more than 65,000 clones, with around 90% as singletons. The specimen sequenced was peripheral blood. The receptors were sampled from a woman aged 45-60 years with acute or convalescent COVID-19. CDR3s include the opening cysteine and the closing phenylalanine or tryptophan. Each record gives: V gene, J gene, CDR3 protein.

TRBV19,TRBJ1-2,CASSETGGTDYGYTF
TRBV25-1,TRBJ2-7,CASSGNRVSTYEQYF
TRBV4-1,TRBJ1-4,CASSPGQGPTNEKLFF
TRBV6-6,TRBJ2-1,CASSYAGLGNEQFF
TRBV7-8,TRBJ1-2,CASRGKQGFYGYTF
TRBV7-3,TRBJ2-3,CASSPDTQRADTQYF
TRBV7-6,TRBJ2-5,CASRPRLAAQETQYF
TRBV27,TRBJ1-5,CASSKGGLQPQHF
TRBV15,TRBJ1-2,CATSRGGGDYGYTF
TRBV19,TRBJ2-1,CASSKLLAGAYNEQFF
TRBV28,TRBJ2-2,CASSGDTNTGELFF
TRBV27,TRBJ2-4,CASSFSHGSLAKNIQYF
TRBV7-9,TRBJ1-4,CASSLETGTNEKLFF
TRBV11-3,TRBJ2-3,CASSSGTSGGTDTQYF
TRBV7-8,TRBJ1-1,CASISGGGTEAFF
TRBV27,TRBJ2-7,CASSRLAGGNEQYF
TRBV5-1,TRBJ1-2,CASSLGTDPNYGYTF
TRBV15,TRBJ2-3,CATSRATSGTSTDTQYF
TRBV4-1,TRBJ1-5,CASSRATMNNQPQHF
TRBV6-6,TRBJ2-7,CASSYIESSYEQYF
TRBV19,TRBJ1-5,CARKAGLRNNQPQHF
TRBV9,TRBJ2-7,CASSVALGQRYEQYF
TRBV6-5,TRBJ2-1,CASRTSSGAYNEQFF
TRBV29-1,TRBJ1-2,CSVGTGGILGYTF
TRBV6-2/TRBV6-3,TRBJ1-5,CASSPLGQPQHF
TRBV5-1,TRBJ2-5,CASSKRAQETQYF
TRBV5-1,TRBJ1-6,CASSLGQVNSPLHF
TRBV28,TRBJ1-1,CASSLLSTEAFF
TRBV9,TRBJ2-2,CASSAGVSGKKELFF
TRBV19,TRBJ1-1,CASSGTAPGAEAFF
TRBV3-1/TRBV3-2,TRBJ1-2,CASSAWDRGQRGYTF
TRBV2,TRBJ1-4,CASTGAYEKLFF
TRBV20-1,TRBJ1-2,CSASTSTRGYTF
TRBV24-1,TRBJ2-1,CATSDLRGVGQFF
TRBV7-6,TRBJ2-3,CASSLLGLAGDTQYF
TRBV11-3,TRBJ2-1,CASSFGGAHNEQFF
TRBV13,TRBJ1-1,CASSFRISTEAFF
TRBV6-2/TRBV6-3,TRBJ1-1,CASSTQTGTEAFF
TRBV11-3,TRBJ2-3,CASRELRGAPPISTDTQYF
TRBV5-4,TRBJ2-5,CASSFGLAGSSETQYF
TRBV7-2,TRBJ2-1,CASSSGASSYNEQFF
TRBV5-6,TRBJ1-2,CASSHGTGGYTF
TRBV28,TRBJ1-6,CASIAGGDSPLHF
TRBV6-5,TRBJ1-5,CASGGTGANQPQHF
TRBV5-4,TRBJ1-1,CASSFQGNTEAFF
TRBV7-9,TRBJ2-2,CASSTTGANTGELFF
TRBV19,TRBJ2-1,CATRWDRATDEQFF
TRBV11-2,TRBJ1-3,CLRGCGNTIYF
TRBV5-8,TRBJ2-1,CASRRTTGTSLYNEQFF
TRBV7-6,TRBJ2-7,CASSSFGGEQYF
TRBV9,TRBJ2-1,CASSVSGTNNEQFF
TRBV6-6,TRBJ2-7,CASSYSGDRGYEQYF
TRBV14,TRBJ1-5,CASSQDGTPGVIGNQPQHF
TRBV28,TRBJ1-2,CASRGEDGYTF
TRBV6-6,TRBJ1-6,CASSYGLSPLHF
TRBV10-1,TRBJ2-3,CASSETSSTDTQYF
TRBV6-6,TRBJ1-1,CASSSLGRGGTEAFF
TRBV27,TRBJ2-3,CASSLFGDTQYF